This passage covers 22 T cell receptor beta chains from one sample sequenced in a study of blood T cell repertoires in COVID-19. Some clones are missing from TCRdb's copy, which holds only in-frame ones; the method was immunoSEQ multiplex PCR. The table includes more than 95,000 clones, roughly 87% detected once. Material for sequencing was peripheral blood. These receptors were collected from a human donor in a cohort sampled during active COVID-19.

The rearrangement uses TRBV6-5 and TRBJ2-3, with TRBD1 as a possible D gene (6 bases). The CDR3 contains 14 residues. V was cut by 2 bases and J by 4 bases, with 10 bases left in between. Germline CDR1 and CDR2: MNHEY and SVGAGI. CDR3 nucleotides: TGTGCCAGCAGTTACAGGGGGAGTCCAGATACGCAGTATTTT. It encodes CASSYRGSPDTQYF.

This clone was seen a handful of times. V gene TRBV4-2 combines with J gene TRBJ1-1; 7 bases fit TRBD1. The CDR3 covers 14 residues. Trimming at V came to 1 base and at J to 3 bases, leaving 2 bases not matched to a gene. CDR1 is LGHNA, CDR2 YNFKEQ, per germline. CDR3 DNA: TGTGCCAGCAGCCAAGGGGACAGCTACACTGAAGCTTTCTTT. This encodes CASSQGDSYTEAFF.

V and J are TRBV7-2 and TRBJ1-5; 7 positions match TRBD1. V trimming: 5 bases; J trimming: 6 bases; junction bases outside the gene matches: 7. Germline lookup yields CDR1 SGHTA and CDR2 FQGNSA. This CDR3 spans 14 amino acids. The CDR3 here is CASSLDRAVQPQHF. CDR3 nucleotide sequence: TGTGCCAGCAGCCTTGACAGGGCCGTTCAGCCCCAGCATTTT.

CDR3 residues: CASSLGQDTSYEQYF. The CDR3 nucleotides read TGTGCCAGCAGCTTGGGGCAGGATACCTCCTACGAGCAGTACTTC. The J gene is TRBJ2-7, the V gene TRBV5-4; D unresolved. This CDR3 has 15 amino acids. The germline V gene has CDR1 SGHNT and CDR2 YYREEE (reference sequence). V was clipped by 0 bases and J by 0 bases, with 10 bases between them.

The J gene is TRBJ1-6, the V gene TRBV11-2; TRBD1 is a possible D gene (5 bases). V was cut by 5 bases and J by 5 bases, with 10 bases left in between. Germline V gene sequence: CDR1 SGHAT, CDR2 FQNNGV. The CDR3 is 14 residues long. Written as DNA, the CDR3 is TGTGCCAGCAGCCCCAGGGATCATAATTCACCCCTCCACTTT. Translation: CASSPRDHNSPLHF.

The table lists this clone with a count of one. The gene calls are TRBV5-1 and TRBJ2-7; 9 bases align to TRBD1. After removal of 4 bases from V and 3 bases from J, the junction contained 5 bases not matched to a gene. Per the germline V gene, CDR1 is SGHRS and CDR2 is YFSETQ. This CDR3 contains 14 residues. CDR3 sequence: CASSPSTGGYEQYF. The CDR3 DNA follows: TGCGCCAGCAGCCCCTCGACAGGGGGCTACGAGCAGTACTTC.

Comment on this clone: Germline and junction disagree at one end, which may indicate a read error. The chain carries TRBV11-3 and TRBJ2-1; TRBD2 aligns across 8 bases. This CDR3 spans 16 amino acids. In germline, CDR1 is SGHNT, CDR2 YENEEA. In DNA, the CDR3 is TGTGCCAGCAGCTATTTAGCGGGGTTCTCCCACAATGAGCAGTTCTTC. This encodes CASSYLAGFSHNEQFF.

V and J are TRBV5-1 and TRBJ2-5; TRBD2 aligns across 7 bases. The CDR3 is 16 amino acids. J was trimmed by 0 bases and V by 0 bases; bases with no gene match: 5. Germline V lookup: CDR1 SGHRS, CDR2 YFSETQ. The CDR3 bases are TGCGCCAGCAGCTTGGTGGCTAGCGGAAACCAAGAGACCCAGTACTTC. Protein sequence: CASSLVASGNQETQYF.

V usage is TRBV29-1 and J usage is TRBJ2-7; weak D call: TRBD2 (6 bases). This CDR3 region has 17 residues. Trimming took off 0 bases at V and 0 bases at J, with 18 bases between the two ends. Germline V gene data show CDR1 as SQVTM and CDR2 as ANQGSEA. CDR3 in amino acids: CSVEDSGVSTDSYEQYF. CDR3 in DNA: TGCAGCGTTGAAGATTCGGGGGTGAGTACGGACTCCTACGAGCAGTACTTC.

This clone came up once. J is TRBJ2-6 and V is TRBV7-3; TRBD1 matches at 9 bases. Germline-derived CDR1 and CDR2 are SGHTA and FQGTGA. The junction had 8 bases not matched to a gene; V was cut back by 5 bases and J by 0 bases. This CDR3 has 18 amino acids. CDR3: CASSGVGQGYSGANVLTF. Here the CDR3 DNA reads TGTGCCAGCAGCGGGGTGGGACAGGGATACTCTGGGGCCAACGTCCTGACTTTC.

The CDR3 nucleotides are TGCGCCAGCAGCTCGACAGGGGACAATGAGCAGTTCTTC. It is translated as CASSSTGDNEQFF. V and J are TRBV5-1 and TRBJ2-1; 8 bases line up with TRBD1. Germline loops: CDR1 SGHRS, CDR2 YFSETQ. V gave up 3 bases and J gave up 5 bases; unmatched junction bases: 1. There are 13 residues in the CDR3.

V gene TRBV25-1 combines with J gene TRBJ1-1; TRBD1 is a possible D gene (6 bases). Germline V lookup: CDR1 MGHDK, CDR2 SYGVNS. V shed 3 bases and J shed 3 bases, with 14 bases lying between them. This CDR3 comprises 15 residues. This CDR3 reads CASSDPRGGDTEAFF. CDR3 DNA sequence: TGTGCCAGCAGTGATCCCCGAGGGGGGGACACTGAAGCTTTCTTT.

The genes are TRBV9 and TRBJ2-1; 7 bases agree with TRBD2. Per germline, CDR1 SGDLS and CDR2 YYNGEE. Trimming took 2 bases from V and 9 from J; bases not matched to a gene: 8. CDR3 length equals 14 residues. CDR3 coding DNA: TGTGCCAGCAGCGTTTCCGCGGGAGAAGTTGAGCAGTTCTTC. This gives the protein CASSVSAGEVEQFF.

J is TRBJ1-1 and V is TRBV3-1 (or the pseudogene TRBV3-2), with D possibly being TRBD1 (5 bases). This CDR3 region has 14 residues. V lost 0 bases to trimming and J lost 10 bases, with 15 bases between them. Germline V lookup: CDR1 LGHDT, CDR2 YNNKEL (reference sequence). The CDR3 loop reads CASSQDQADRGAFF. As DNA, the CDR3 is TGTGCCAGCAGCCAAGATCAGGCCGACAGAGGAGCTTTCTTT.

The CDR3 loop is CASRSWGVSTDTQYF. The CDR3 nucleotides are TGCGCCAGCAGGTCCTGGGGGGTGAGCACAGATACGCAGTATTTT. The chain combines TRBV10-2 with TRBJ2-3, with a weak D call TRBD2 (6 bases). V was pared by 6 bases and J by 0 bases, with 13 bases between. Germline V lookup: CDR1 WSHSY, CDR2 SAAADI. The CDR3 runs 15 residues.

The chain employs TRBV27 and TRBJ1-1; D is uncertain. Germline assignment: CDR1 MNHEY and CDR2 SMNVEV (reference sequence). The CDR3 runs 12 residues. V was trimmed by 5 bases and J by 13 bases, leaving 17 bases between them. DNA for the CDR3: TGTGCCAGCAGTCCCCCTGGCCCTCTTTTTTTCTTT. As protein: CASSPPGPLFFF.

This clone was observed a single time. The chain uses TRBV5-1 and TRBJ1-3, with a possible D match to TRBD1 (5 bases). The length of the CDR3 is 16 residues. CDR1 is SGHRS, CDR2 YFSETQ, per germline. Trimming took off 0 bases at V and 4 bases at J, with 14 bases between the two ends. CDR3 sequence reads: CASSLEAGRAGNTIYF. The CDR3 DNA sequence: TGCGCCAGCAGCTTGGAAGCCGGCAGGGCGGGAAACACCATATATTTT.

The genes are TRBV30 and TRBJ2-3; a possible D gene is TRBD1 (6 bases). The CDR3 sequence is 16 residues long. The germline V gene encodes CDR1 GTSNPN and CDR2 SVGIG (reference sequence). Trimming left V 2 bases short and J 1 base short, with 16 bases between. The CDR3 here is CAWSKPRGEGTDTQYF. In DNA form, the CDR3 reads TGTGCCTGGAGTAAACCCAGGGGAGAGGGCACAGATACGCAGTATTTT.

The V gene is TRBV11-3, the J gene TRBJ2-7; no clear D gene. Trimming left V 5 bases short and J 2 bases short, with 13 bases between. Germline V gene sequence: CDR1 SGHNT, CDR2 YENEEA. The CDR3 is 14 amino acids. This chain's CDR3 is CASSPVQSAYEQYF. DNA for the CDR3: TGTGCCAGCAGCCCCGTGCAGAGCGCCTACGAGCAGTACTTC.

The chain recombines TRBV12-3 or TRBV12-4 with TRBJ1-5; D is unclear. V lost 6 bases, J lost 3 bases, and 9 bases lay in between. The CDR3 runs 13 residues. Here the CDR3 reads CASRSSNNQPQHF. In DNA form, the CDR3 reads TGTGCCAGCAGGTCGAGCAACAATCAGCCCCAGCATTTT.

This clone was counted only a few times. This sequence joins TRBV7-2 and TRBJ2-7; TRBD1 might be the D (5 bases). This CDR3 is 13 amino acids long. Germline V CDR1 and CDR2: SGHTA, FQGNSA. Deletions cut 1 base from V and 4 bases from J, with 8 bases between. The CDR3: CASSLGGRYEQYF. In DNA form, the CDR3 reads TGTGCCAGCAGCTTAGGGGGCAGGTACGAGCAGTACTTC. Complete variable domain (other parts from reference TRBV7-2 and TRBJ2-7): GAGVSQSPSNKVTEKGKDVELRCDPISGHTALYWYRQSLGQGLEFLIYFQGNSAPDKSGLPSDRFSAERTGGSVSTLTIQRTQQEDSAVYLCASSLGGRYEQYFGPGTRLTVT.

V usage is TRBV6-2 or TRBV6-3 and J usage is TRBJ2-3; 12 bases align to TRBD2. The V and J ends lost 6 bases and 5 bases, in that order; junction bases with no gene match: 9. CDR3 length: 16 residues. Germline assignment: CDR1 MNHEY and CDR2 SVGEGT. The CDR3 nucleotides are TGTGCCAGCAGCCCGCGACTAGCGGGAGCGTTAGATACGCAGTATTTT. Translation gives CASSPRLAGALDTQYF.